Listed below are T cell receptor beta chains from one sample, sequenced in a study of shared clonotypes between healthy human individuals. The table came from immunoSEQ multiplex PCR; TCRdb's copy has only in-frame clones and leaves some out. The repertoire holds approximately 2,200,000 clones, with around 93% as singletons. The sequencing input was naive CD8+ T cells from PBMCs. The receptor set was obtained from a man aged 18 to 35 in good health. Some clones in this sample may be carry-over from other donors' samples. The CDR3 runs from the conserved cysteine through the conserved F or W. Fields, in order: V gene, D gene, clone size, J gene, CDR3 DNA, CDR3 protein. The D gene is left open where the match is weak. Clone size, where shown, is once, few, many, or a class for clones that have expanded.

TRBV4-3	TRBD1	.	TRBJ1-2	TGCGCCAGCAGCCAAGTACGGACAGGGGAGTATGGCTACACCTTC	CASSQVRTGEYGYTF
TRBV7-9	.	.	TRBJ1-1	TGTGCCAGCAGCTTAGATCGGGCAATGAACACTGAAGCTTTCTTT	CASSLDRAMNTEAFF
TRBV27	TRBD1	.	TRBJ1-4	TGTGCCAGCAGTTTTTTCGGGACAGGGGTTGAAAAACTGTTTTTT	CASSFFGTGVEKLFF
TRBV7-9	.	.	TRBJ2-7	TGTGCCAGCAGCCCCCGGGCCGGCGAGCAGTACTTC	CASSPRAGEQYF
TRBV7-9	TRBD1	.	TRBJ1-5	TGTGCCAGCAGCCGAGACAGGGGAGGGTATAGCAATCAGCCCCAGCATTTT	CASSRDRGGYSNQPQHF
TRBV19	.	.	TRBJ2-1	TGTGCCAGTAGTATCAGGGTAGTCGATGAGCAGTTCTTC	CASSIRVVDEQFF
TRBV13	.	.	TRBJ2-3	TGTGCCAGCAGCTTAAAGAGATCGGGGAACACAGATACGCAGTATTTT	CASSLKRSGNTDTQYF
TRBV7-9	.	.	TRBJ2-5	TGTGCCAGCAGCTTCGACAGCCAAGAGACCCAGTACTTC	CASSFDSQETQYF
TRBV15	TRBD1	.	TRBJ1-5	TGTGCCACCAGCTGGACAGGGAAGGGCAATCAGCCCCAGCATTTT	CATSWTGKGNQPQHF
TRBV11-3	TRBD2	once	TRBJ2-2	TGTGCCAGCAGCCCAAGGACTAGCGTGAACACCGGGGAGCTGTTTTTT	CASSPRTSVNTGELFF
TRBV7-6	TRBD2	.	TRBJ2-3	TGTGCCAGCAGCTTATTGGCTAGCGGGAGGGCAGATACGCAGTATTTT	CASSLLASGRADTQYF
TRBV7-8	.	.	TRBJ2-1	TGTGCCAGCAGCCTTAACGACCCCGGGAGCCTCTCCTACAATGAGCAGTTCTTC	CASSLNDPGSLSYNEQFF
TRBV21-1	.	.	TRBJ2-3	TGTGCCAGCAGCCAAAACCCCTCCGCGGGAGATGACGATACGCAGTATTTT	CASSQNPSAGDDDTQYF
TRBV4-1	TRBD1	.	TRBJ2-7	TGCGCCAGCAGCCAGGGACAGGCGACCTACGAGCAGTACTTC	CASSQGQATYEQYF
TRBV27	TRBD1	.	TRBJ2-7	TGTGCCAGCAGTTTTGGCCAGGGGGTTTTCTACGAGCAGTACTTC	CASSFGQGVFYEQYF
TRBV6-6	.	.	TRBJ2-2	TGTGCCAGCAGTTACTGGGCCACCGGTGGGGAGCTGTTTTTT	CASSYWATGGELFF
TRBV4-1	TRBD1	.	TRBJ2-5	TGCGCCAGCAGCCCCAGCCCGACGGCAGGGGGCCAAGAGACCCAGTACTTC	CASSPSPTAGGQETQYF
TRBV9	.	.	TRBJ2-5	TGTGCCAGCAGCTTCTCCCGGGGAGATGGAGAGACCCAGTACTTC	CASSFSRGDGETQYF
TRBV7-9	.	.	TRBJ2-7	TGTGCCAGCAGCGTGACTTATTTCTACGAGCAGTACTTC	CASSVTYFYEQYF
TRBV5-4	.	.	TRBJ2-7	TGTGCCAGCAGCTTGGACGACTACGAGCAGTACTTC	CASSLDDYEQYF
TRBV9	.	.	TRBJ2-7	TGTGCCAGCAGCGTAAGGGACTCATCGAACTACGAGCAGTACTTC	CASSVRDSSNYEQYF
TRBV21-1	.	.	TRBJ1-2	TGTGCCAGCAGCAAAGGCACTCGAGGGGCTGGTGGCTACACCTTC	CASSKGTRGAGGYTF
TRBV14	TRBD2	.	TRBJ2-1	TGTGCCAGCAGCCACTCTCTAGCGGGGTACAATGAGCAGTTCTTC	CASSHSLAGYNEQFF
TRBV29-1	.	.	TRBJ2-2	TGCAGCGGTGGGGACTCCGGCCCCGGGGAGCTGTTTTTT	CSGGDSGPGELFF
TRBV19	TRBD2	.	TRBJ2-7	TGTGCCAGCCGCCGACTAGCGGGAAACTACGAGCAGTACTTC	CASRRLAGNYEQYF
TRBV13	TRBD2	.	TRBJ2-7	TGTGCCAGCAGCTTAAGCGGGAGGTACGAGCAGTACTTC	CASSLSGRYEQYF
TRBV27	.	.	TRBJ2-7	TGTGCCAGCAGTTTATCGAAAAAGGGTAGCAAGTACTTC	CASSLSKKGSKYF
TRBV4-2	.	.	TRBJ1-1	TGTGCCAGCAGCCTGGGTGGTCGGCCTGAAGCTTTCTTT	CASSLGGRPEAFF
TRBV19	.	.	TRBJ2-1	TGTGCCAGTAGTATATACGGGCTCTACAATGAGCAGTTCTTC	CASSIYGLYNEQFF
TRBV7-9	.	.	TRBJ2-1	TGTGCCAGCAGCCCCTCCGGGACCCGCTCCTACAATGAGCAGTTCTTC	CASSPSGTRSYNEQFF
TRBV11-2	.	.	TRBJ1-2	TGTGCCAGCAGCGTTCGAGGGGGACTTAACTATGGCTACACCTTC	CASSVRGGLNYGYTF
TRBV28	.	.	TRBJ2-7	TGTGCCAGCAGTTTATCCGGCAGGTTCTACGAGCAGTACTTC	CASSLSGRFYEQYF
TRBV2	.	.	TRBJ1-4	TGTGCCAGCAGTTACAGGGCCACCGGGGAAAAACTGTTTTTT	CASSYRATGEKLFF
TRBV29-1	.	.	TRBJ1-2	TGCAGCGTTCCGATCCGGGACCGGGGGGGCTACACCTTC	CSVPIRDRGGYTF
TRBV7-9	.	.	TRBJ1-1	TGTGCCAGCGAGGGGGGGGTGGACACTGAAGCTTTCTTT	CASEGGVDTEAFF
TRBV28	.	.	TRBJ2-1	TGTGCCAGCAGTTTCTCCACAGAGACCTACAATGAGCAGTTCTTC	CASSFSTETYNEQFF
TRBV7-9	.	.	TRBJ2-2	TGTGCCAGCAGCCCGATGGTCCGGAGGAACACCGGGGAGCTGTTTTTT	CASSPMVRRNTGELFF
TRBV7-2	.	.	TRBJ2-7	TGTGCCAGCAGTATAAATAGCGGAACCTACGAGCAGTACTTC	CASSINSGTYEQYF
TRBV6-6	TRBD1	.	TRBJ2-1	TGTGCCAGCACCGAGAGGGGGCAGCATGAGCAGTTCTTC	CASTERGQHEQFF
TRBV5-4	TRBD2	.	TRBJ2-1	TGTGCCAGCAGGCAAAAGCGGGAGAGGGGCTGGAATGAGCAGTTCTTC	CASRQKRERGWNEQFF
TRBV4-1	.	.	TRBJ1-2	TGCGCCAGCAGCCAAGATTTTTCGACAGTTACCTATGGCTACACCTTC	CASSQDFSTVTYGYTF
TRBV5-4	.	.	TRBJ2-1	TGTGCCAGCAGCTTGTTGGGCTCCTACAATGAGCAGTTCTTC	CASSLLGSYNEQFF
TRBV10-2	.	.	TRBJ2-7	TGCGCCAGCAGGGGACATACCCCGGACCCAGAGCAGTACTTC	CASRGHTPDPEQYF
TRBV5-1	.	once	TRBJ1-1	TGCGCCAGCAGCTTGAACCGCGCTGAAGCTTTCTTT	CASSLNRAEAFF
TRBV7-9	.	.	TRBJ2-1	TGTGCCAGCAGCTACCAGCAGGGGAGTTCCTACAATGAGCAGTTCTTC	CASSYQQGSSYNEQFF
TRBV7-9	.	.	TRBJ1-1	TGTGCCAGCAGAAAACCAGGGCACACTGAAGCTTTCTTT	CASRKPGHTEAFF
TRBV28	TRBD2	.	TRBJ2-5	TGTGCCAGCAGTTCCCCCTTGGGGGGGGAGCAGTACTTC	CASSSPLGGEQYF
TRBV7-9	.	.	TRBJ1-2	TGTGCCAGCAGCTTAGCGCAAAGCTATGGCTACACCTTC	CASSLAQSYGYTF
TRBV9	.	.	TRBJ1-2	TGTGCCAGCAGCCCCCCGGGGGGGGCGGGCTATGGCTACACCTTC	CASSPPGGAGYGYTF